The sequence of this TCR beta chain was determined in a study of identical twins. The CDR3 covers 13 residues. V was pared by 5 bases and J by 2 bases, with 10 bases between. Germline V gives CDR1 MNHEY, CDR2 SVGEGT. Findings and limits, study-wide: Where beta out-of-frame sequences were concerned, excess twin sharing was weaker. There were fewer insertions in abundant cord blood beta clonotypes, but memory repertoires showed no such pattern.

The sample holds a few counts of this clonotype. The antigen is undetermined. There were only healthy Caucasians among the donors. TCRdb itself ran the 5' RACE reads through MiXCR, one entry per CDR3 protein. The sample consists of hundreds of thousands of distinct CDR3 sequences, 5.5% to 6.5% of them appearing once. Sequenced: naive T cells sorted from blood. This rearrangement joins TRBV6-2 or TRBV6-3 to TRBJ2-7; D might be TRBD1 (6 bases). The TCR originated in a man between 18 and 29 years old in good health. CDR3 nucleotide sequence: TGTGCCAGCAGTAAAGGACAGACCTACGAGCAGTACGTC. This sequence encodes CASSKGQTYEQYV.